The subject of this entry is one T cell receptor (beta chain). No cognate antigen has been identified for it. Base quality data are lacking; no much larger clone is found one base away. This specimen comes from a study of cytomegalovirus exposure and HLA in healthy donors (dated by TCRdb to 2016 to 2017). Background for the entire study: According to an earlier analysis of a few hundred of the donors, some 170 million T cells yielded 90 million to 130 million unique TCR beta sequences and about 300 Gb of sequence data. An early release covering about 600 HLA-typed donors comprised roughly 300 gigabases of sequencing data and tens of millions of unique TCR sequences. Of the 350 to 450 genotyped donors, approximately 82% fell in the genetic ancestry cluster associated with self-reported Caucasian donors. The study was designed to test whether signatures of past pathogen exposure could be identified by cataloging public T cell receptors. The study used immunosequencing to profile the T cell repertoires of approximately 650 subjects and linked those repertoires to cytomegalovirus serostatus. In addition to the first cohort of 666 subjects, a separate validation cohort of 100 to 150 different subjects was used. To predict cytomegalovirus infection status, the study brought together high-throughput TCR immunosequencing, statistical association of individual TCRs with disease status, and machine learning. A later analysis re-examined previously published TCR beta repertoires from about 700 donors and added high-resolution HLA genotyping to investigate patterns of TCR occurrence. The later analysis used no new phenotypic data to find candidate immune exposures, relying instead on TCR beta sequences and their occurrence across donors. To decide whether each TCR beta V gene segment behaved as functional or pseudogenic, an earlier analysis of approximately 590 of the donors relied on high-throughput TCR beta sequencing. Donor age, sex, ethnicity and CMV serostatus were compiled together with the repertoire data. A later genetic analysis used genome-wide SNP genotypes for about three fifths of the roughly 700 donors, treating that subset as a discovery cohort. All discovery cohort repertoires had been generated on a single sequencing platform. HLA typing included class I and class II loci at four-digit resolution. The number of typed donors differed by locus: about 629-630 for A, B, C, DRB1 and DQB1; 522 for DQA1; approximately 600 for DPA1; and some 430 for DPB1. A handful of DR-DQ haplotypes were handled as single units for association and clustering because linkage in the cohort was strong. Among approximately 370 genotyped donors of the cohort, an average of approximately 220,000 unique TCR beta nucleotide sequences was sequenced per donor, of which about 18% were non-productive. The paper's findings and limits, for the study overall: According to a later analysis, most CMV-associated TCR beta chains appeared to be HLA-restricted, and the HLA associations seemed to be driven largely by CMV exposure. According to a later analysis, parvovirus B19, influenza, CMV and Epstein-Barr virus appeared linked to several top co-occurrence clusters. In a later analysis, TCR association rates were found to vary across HLA loci, with the most associated TCRs seen for DRB1 alleles and the fewest for HLA-C alleles. Correlated functional status among segregating V segments might be attributable to linkage disequilibrium, but an unknown experimental factor could not be ruled out. CMV serostatus was the only immune exposure information available for the cohort. A cluster of highly shared sequence variants was judged likely to represent a technical artifact of the sequencing pipeline. Most TCR sequences were observed very rarely across donors, whereas some public TCRs were present in many individuals. Cytomegalovirus status was reported to be diagnosed by the classifier with high specificity and sensitivity in both the original and validation cohorts. Some IMGT-functional V segments, including TRBV6-2 and TRBV6-3, could not be told apart with the 87-base-pair reads, so those segments were excluded. A total of some 180 TCR beta chains were listed by the study as associated with cytomegalovirus. Broadly in line with IMGT annotations, most TCR beta V segments showed up in productive rearrangements about 87% or about 30% of the time in an earlier analysis of around 600 of the donors. In vitro tests confirmed that a few of the cytomegalovirus-associated TCR beta chains recognize cytomegalovirus antigens. A later genetic analysis reported fewer N-insertions in productive TCRs among donors in an Asian-associated ancestry cluster than the roughly 670-donor mean. According to the authors, the approach could potentially be generalized to other disease states and immunological phenotypes. V-gene and J-gene trimming of TCR beta chains was associated with a missense DCLRE1C variant in a later genetic analysis, and the association was replicated in an independent cohort. In a later analysis, over 15,000 TCR beta sequences were associated with specific HLA alleles at a false discovery rate of 0.05. When HLA alleles, especially DR and DQ, strongly co-occurred, TCR associations were difficult to assign to individual alleles. Because HLA typing was missing for some donors at each locus, association tests included only the typed subset. Roughly uniform sequencing depth across donors was assumed in presence/absence analyses, although this assumption may not hold. A further reported finding was that TCR beta sequences accurately predicted the HLA-A and HLA-B alleles for most subjects in the first cohort. Compared with equally common non-associated chains, HLA-associated TCR beta chains in a later analysis were more clonally expanded and had lower generation probabilities. Around 16 rarely observed V segments, including chromosome 9 orphons, were excluded from the earlier analysis of some 590 of the donors because counts were too low. Only TCR beta chains were sequenced in this cohort, and the absence of alpha or paired-chain data limited detectable features.

The method behind the library was the immunoSEQ multiplex PCR assay. A mixture of 60 forward primers for TCR Vbeta segments and 13 reverse primers for TCR Jbeta segments was used in the multiplex PCR. The CDR3 region of rearranged TCR beta genes was amplified from genomic DNA by a multiplex PCR assay. The Illumina HiSeq System was used to sequence the amplified TCR beta libraries as 87-base-pair reads. In the authors' own workflow: Across the roughly 640 repertoires, a later analysis counted tens of millions of unique TCR beta chains, 9 million to 14 million of which were shared by at least two donors. Raw reads were error-corrected and collapsed into unique sequences with a nearest-neighbor algorithm that merged closely related sequences to remove PCR and sequencing errors. To assign V, D and J gene segments, CDR3 sequences were aligned to IMGT reference sequences. Each retained sequence needed at least a six-nucleotide match to both a V gene segment and a J gene segment. A rearrangement was called productive if the CDR3 had no stop codons and remained in frame with V and J, and every other rearrangement was called non-productive. CDR3 was defined according to IMGT convention as the region running from the second conserved V-encoded cysteine to the conserved J-encoded phenylalanine. In an earlier analysis of approximately 500 of the donors, sequences lacking an unambiguous match to a single V gene segment were excluded. An earlier analysis of 550 to 650 of the donors classified V segments as functional when productive rearrangements were above 56.7% and as segregating when the standard deviation between donors was above 5%. A statistical classification framework was developed to diagnose cytomegalovirus status using the catalog of TCR beta chain sequences. In a later analysis, V and J genes were assigned by comparing TCR nucleotide sequences against IMGT/GENE-DB human TR gene sequences. Using the TCRdist pipeline, a later analysis assigned CDR3 sequences along with most-parsimonious VDJ recombination scenarios. In a later analysis, every TCR beta chain was defined by the combination of its CDR3 amino acid sequence and its V-gene family, and reads without a unique V-gene family were dropped. As a way to deal with suspected cross-contamination and a sequencing artifact, a later analysis dropped hundreds of nucleotide sequences that were highly shared and had low generation probability. In a later analysis, a clonal expansion index for each public chain was calculated from normalized within-repertoire ranks of inferred template counts. In a later analysis, generation probabilities were computed using a VDJ recombination model fitted to out-of-frame rearrangements, and the results were checked against IGoR. Hypergeometric tests were used in a later analysis to score TCR-TCR, TCR-HLA and TCR-CMV co-occurrence, with a repertoire-size bias correction applied to the TCR pairs. To estimate false discovery rates, a later analysis permuted the HLA or CMV assignments 20 times. In a later analysis, co-occurring TCRs were grouped using DBSCAN, with TCRdist sequence similarity added in when clustering inside HLA-allele-positive subsets. Repertoires with fewer than 30,000 or more than 120,000 public chains were left out of co-occurrence clustering, as were about 5 repertoires with anomalous nucleotide sharing. TCRdb took over this immuneACCESS table, retaining in-frame rearrangements with V and J assigned. Such tables are incomplete; in checked studies, under half of the missing clones stem from an unresolved V gene, and the remainder is unexplained. The DNA was the basis for D and trimming; V, J and clone size are from that table. This sample comprises tens of thousands of clones, 72% of them detected only once. Clones ranked in the top ten supply over 4.5% of the sample.

The cohort consisted of hundreds of healthy bone marrow donors. All cohort members were sampled while nominally healthy, although unrecorded immune exposures were likely present. The donor tested CMV seropositive, placing the donor among the 290 or so seropositive members of the cohort. A peripheral blood sample was provided by each donor, and peripheral blood mononuclear cells were used for TCR beta sequencing. Genomic DNA extraction from the blood cell samples was performed with the Qiagen DNeasy Blood Extraction Kit. After removal of 0 bases from V and 7 bases from J, the junction retains 9 bases not matched to a gene. CDR1 and CDR2 are read off the germline V gene as MGHRA and YSYEKL. The CDR3 runs 16 residues from the cysteine to the phenylalanine. The DNA shown is the 48-base CDR3, in frame from base 1.

The sequence is built from TRBV4-1 and TRBJ2-1, with 7 middle bases fitting TRBD2. The sequenced material came from PBMCs. This clonotype originated in a man between 60 and 75 years old in good health and CMV-seropositive. In nucleotide form, the sequence is TGCGCCAGCAGCCAAGATGGAGGGAGGGCCTGGAATGAGCAGTTCTTC. Its protein reads: CASSQDGGRAWNEQFF.